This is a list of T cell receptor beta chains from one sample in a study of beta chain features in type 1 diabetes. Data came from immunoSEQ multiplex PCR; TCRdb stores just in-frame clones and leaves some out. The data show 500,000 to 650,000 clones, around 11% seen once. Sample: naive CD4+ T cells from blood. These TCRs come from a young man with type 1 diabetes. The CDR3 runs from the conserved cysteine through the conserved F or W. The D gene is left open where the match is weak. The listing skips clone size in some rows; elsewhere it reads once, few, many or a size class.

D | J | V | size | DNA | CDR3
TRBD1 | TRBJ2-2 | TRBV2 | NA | TGTGCCAGCAGGTCAGACAGGGACGCCGGGGAGCTGTTTTTT | CASRSDRDAGELFF
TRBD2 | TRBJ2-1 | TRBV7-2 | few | TGTGCCAGCAGCCGCCCTGCGGGGGGGCAAGGTGAGCAGTTCTTC | CASSRPAGGQGEQFF
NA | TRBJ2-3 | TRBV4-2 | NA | TGTGCCAGCAGCCAAAGTCCGACGGGGCATAGCACAGATACGCAGTATTTT | CASSQSPTGHSTDTQYF
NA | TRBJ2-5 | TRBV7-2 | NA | TGTGCCAGCAGCCCGCGGACAACGTACCAAGAGACCCAGTACTTC | CASSPRTTYQETQYF
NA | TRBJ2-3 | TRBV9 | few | TGTGCCAGCAGCTCCTCCCGCGCGGGGGCTAACACAGATACGCAGTATTTT | CASSSSRAGANTDTQYF
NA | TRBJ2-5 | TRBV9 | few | TGTGCCAGCAGCGCGGAAGGCCTCGGGGAGACCCAGTACTTC | CASSAEGLGETQYF
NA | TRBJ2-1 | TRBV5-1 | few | TGCGCCAGCAGCATGGACAGTTACAATGAGCAGTTCTTC | CASSMDSYNEQFF
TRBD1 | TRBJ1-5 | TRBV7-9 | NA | TGTGCCAGCAGCCTGGGACAGGGCGGTCAGCCCCAGCATTTT | CASSLGQGGQPQHF
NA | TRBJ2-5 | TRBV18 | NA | TGTGCCAGCTCTCGCATCTCGGGGGCGAACGATGAGACCCAGTACTTC | CASSRISGANDETQYF
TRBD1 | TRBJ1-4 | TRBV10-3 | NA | TGTGCCATCAGTAAGACAGGGGAAGAAAAACTGTTTTTT | CAISKTGEEKLFF
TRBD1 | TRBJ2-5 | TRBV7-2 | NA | TGTGCCAGCAGCTCACTATCCGGGACAGGCGTTATCAGGGCCCAGTACTTC | CASSSLSGTGVIRAQYF
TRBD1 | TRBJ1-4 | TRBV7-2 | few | TGTGCCAGCAGCTTAGCGACAGGGGGTGTTGAAAAACTGTTTTTT | CASSLATGGVEKLFF
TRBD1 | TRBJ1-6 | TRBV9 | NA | TGTGCCAGCAGCGCTACCGGACAGGGAAGTTGGTCACCCCTCCACTTT | CASSATGQGSWSPLHF
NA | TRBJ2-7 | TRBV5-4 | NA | TGTGCCAGCAGCTTGCTCCCCGGAGCCCTTGGGCACGAGCAGTACTTC | CASSLLPGALGHEQYF
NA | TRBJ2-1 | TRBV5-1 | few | TGCGCCAGCAGCCGACCGGGGACTGACAATGAGCAGTTCTTC | CASSRPGTDNEQFF
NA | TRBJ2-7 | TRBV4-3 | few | TGCGCCAGCAGCCAAGGGACAGCGGCCTACGAGCAGTACTTC | CASSQGTAAYEQYF
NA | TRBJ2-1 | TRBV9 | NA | TGTGCCAGCAGCGTAGGGGGACAAGGTTCCTACAATGAGCAGTTCTTC | CASSVGGQGSYNEQFF
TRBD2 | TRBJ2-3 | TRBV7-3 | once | TGTGCCAGCAGCTTCGGCGGGGGGGCCCCAGATACGCAGTATTTT | CASSFGGGAPDTQYF
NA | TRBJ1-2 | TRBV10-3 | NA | TGTGCCATCAGTGATGAAGAGGGAGGCTACACCTTC | CAISDEEGGYTF
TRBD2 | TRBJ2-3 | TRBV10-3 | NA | TGTGCCATCGCAGCGGGGGCTAGTCTGGATACGCAGTATTTT | CAIAAGASLDTQYF
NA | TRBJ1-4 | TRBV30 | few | TGTGCCTGGGCCAGGGGCAATAATGAAAAACTGTTTTTT | CAWARGNNEKLFF
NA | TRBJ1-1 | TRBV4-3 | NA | TGCGCCAGCAGCCTCCTCGATAGAGACACTGAAGCTTTCTTT | CASSLLDRDTEAFF
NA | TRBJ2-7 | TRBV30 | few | TGTGCCTGGCGCCGTATCACCGGCATTTACGAGCAGTACTTC | CAWRRITGIYEQYF
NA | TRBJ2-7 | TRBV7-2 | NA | TGTGCCAGCAGCTTATCCTTGAGGGAGCAGTACTTC | CASSLSLREQYF
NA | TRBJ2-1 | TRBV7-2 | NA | TGTGCCAGCAGCTTAGACCCTGGGAGGTACAATGAGCAGTTCTTC | CASSLDPGRYNEQFF
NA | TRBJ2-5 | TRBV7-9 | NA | TGTGCCAGCAGCCTCAACCGGGGGCTAGCAGAGACCCAGTACTTC | CASSLNRGLAETQYF
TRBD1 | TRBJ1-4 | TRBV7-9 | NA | TGTGCCAGCAGCCGGGACAGTGGAGGCGAAAAACTGTTTTTT | CASSRDSGGEKLFF
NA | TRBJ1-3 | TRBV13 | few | TGTGCCAGCAGCTACGGGAAACCTGGAAACACCATATATTTT | CASSYGKPGNTIYF
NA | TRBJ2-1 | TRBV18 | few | TGTGCCAGCTCACCTAACAGTCCTGAGCAGTTCTTC | CASSPNSPEQFF
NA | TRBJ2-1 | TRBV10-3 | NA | TGTGCCTCTGTCAGTGGCCCAGGCAATGAGCAGTTCTTC | CASVSGPGNEQFF
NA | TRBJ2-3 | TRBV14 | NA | TGTGCCAGCAGCCAAGGTATAGGGGGCACAGATACGCAGTATTTT | CASSQGIGGTDTQYF
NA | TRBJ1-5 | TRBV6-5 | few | TGTGCCAGCAGTCATCAGGGTCAGCCCCAGCATTTT | CASSHQGQPQHF
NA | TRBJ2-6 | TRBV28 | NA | TGTGCCAGCAGTACGAGGGGTTCCGGGGCCAACGTCCTGACTTTC | CASSTRGSGANVLTF
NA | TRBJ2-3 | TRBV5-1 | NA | TGCGCCAGCAGCCCCGGGACTGGCACAGATACGCAGTATTTT | CASSPGTGTDTQYF
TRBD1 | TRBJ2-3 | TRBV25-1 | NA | TGTGCCAGCAGTACAGGGACAGGGGTCCGCACTAGCACAGATACGCAGTATTTT | CASSTGTGVRTSTDTQYF
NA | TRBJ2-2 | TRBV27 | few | TGTGCCAGCAGCCCTGTGGGTCACCGGGAGCTGTTTTTT | CASSPVGHRELFF
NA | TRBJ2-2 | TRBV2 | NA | TGTGCCAGCAGTGAAAGCTCCTCGGGGCGAACCGGGGAGCTGTTTTTT | CASSESSSGRTGELFF
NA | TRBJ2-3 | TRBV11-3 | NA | TGTGCCAGCAGCTCTATTCGCGGGGATACGCAGTATTTT | CASSSIRGDTQYF
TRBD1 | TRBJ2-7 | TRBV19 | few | TGTGCCAGTAGTCCTACCGGGACAGGGTCAAGGTACGAGCAGTACTTC | CASSPTGTGSRYEQYF
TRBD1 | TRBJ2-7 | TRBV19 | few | TGTGCCAGTAGCAACGGACAGGGACCCTACGAGCAGTACTTC | CASSNGQGPYEQYF
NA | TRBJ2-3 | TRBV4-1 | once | TGCGCCAGCAGCCAAGATGGGTGGACAGATACGCAGTATTTT | CASSQDGWTDTQYF
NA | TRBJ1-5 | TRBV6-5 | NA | TGTGCCAGCGGAGCGGGGCAGCCCCAGCATTTT | CASGAGQPQHF
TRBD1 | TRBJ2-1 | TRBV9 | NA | TGTGCCAGCAGCGTAGCCCCTCGGGCAGGGGGCGATGAGCAGTTCTTC | CASSVAPRAGGDEQFF
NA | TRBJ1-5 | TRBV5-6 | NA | TGTGCCAGCAGCTCCCAGGGGATATGGGGCAATCAGCCCCAGCATTTT | CASSSQGIWGNQPQHF
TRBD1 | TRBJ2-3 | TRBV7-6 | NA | TGTGCCAGCAGCTCCCGGGACAGGGGCTCAGATACGCAGTATTTT | CASSSRDRGSDTQYF
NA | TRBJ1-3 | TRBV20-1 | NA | TGCAGTGCAAGCGAACGAAACACCATATATTTT | CSASERNTIYF
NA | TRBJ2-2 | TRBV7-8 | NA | TGTGCCAGCAGCCCCCAATCGGGGGCACTGAACACCGGGGAGCTGTTTTTT | CASSPQSGALNTGELFF
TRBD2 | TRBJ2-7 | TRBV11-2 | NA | TGTGCCAGCAGCTTAGATAGGCAGGGAGGGGAGCAGTACTTC | CASSLDRQGGEQYF
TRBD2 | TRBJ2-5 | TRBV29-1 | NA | TGCAGCGTCGGACTAGCCCAAGAGACCCAGTACTTC | CSVGLAQETQYF
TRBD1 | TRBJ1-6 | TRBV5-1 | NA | TGCGCCAGCAGCTTGGCCGTTCGGGACAGGGACCCGAGGGCCCTCCACTTT | CASSLAVRDRDPRALHF
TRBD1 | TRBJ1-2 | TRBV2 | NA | TGTGCCAGCAGGTCCGGGACAGGGATCTATGGCTACACCTTC | CASRSGTGIYGYTF
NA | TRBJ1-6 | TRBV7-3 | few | TGTGCCAGCAGCTCGAAGAGCGAATCACCCCTCCACTTT | CASSSKSESPLHF
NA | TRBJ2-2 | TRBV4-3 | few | TGCGCCAGCAGCCGATTGACAGGGGAGGGCACCGGGGAGCTGTTTTTT | CASSRLTGEGTGELFF
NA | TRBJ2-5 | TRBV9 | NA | TGTGCCAGCAGCGTAGCAGGTCGGGATTTTGAGACCCAGTACTTC | CASSVAGRDFETQYF